Listed below are T cell receptor beta chains from one sample, sequenced in a study of CD8+ T cells in alopecia areata. The method was immunoSEQ multiplex PCR; TCRdb's version includes in-frame clones alone and lacks a portion of them. Among 160,000 or so clones listed, less than 75% were seen once. The source was CD8+ T cells sorted from blood, collected at week 0. These receptors all come from a human donor with alopecia areata. Each CDR3 is given without its conserved first and last residue. A D gene is named only where the DNA matches it firmly.

TRBV2	TRBJ2-5	TRBD1	AIPGQGETQY
TRBV4-1	TRBJ2-7	TRBD1	ASSQAGTGAYEQY
TRBV5-4	TRBJ1-2	-	ASSPDRQPYGYT
TRBV2	TRBJ1-2	TRBD1	ASEGQGSGYT
TRBV5-4	TRBJ2-5	TRBD2	ASSSIPPLAGKETQY
TRBV5-6	TRBJ1-1	-	ASSLMGRMNTEAF
TRBV19	TRBJ1-6	-	ASSTNGGYNSPLH
TRBV5-1	TRBJ2-7	TRBD1	ASTYGTGNYYEQY
TRBV4-1	TRBJ2-7	-	ASSQDRTYEQY
TRBV27	TRBJ2-1	TRBD2	ASSSGGRSYNEQF
TRBV6-1	TRBJ2-1	-	ASSEYRGPPRDEQF
TRBV13	TRBJ2-1	TRBD1	ASKEGQTSIYNEQF
TRBV11-1	TRBJ2-7	-	ASSLAGSSYEQY
TRBV19	TRBJ1-4	-	ASSMGWARNEKLF
TRBV29-1	TRBJ1-2	TRBD1	SVEDFGTGVYGYT
TRBV5-4	TRBJ2-5	-	ASSFGNSWETQY
TRBV7-9	TRBJ2-2	-	ASSTGLGNTGELF
TRBV5-1	TRBJ2-3	-	ASSLEGTQY
TRBV6-4	TRBJ2-1	-	ATSPRGGAVNEQF
TRBV6-1	TRBJ2-3	TRBD1	ASSARGTGVGDTQY
TRBV7-9	TRBJ2-1	TRBD1	ASTIRGDRVNEQF
TRBV13	TRBJ2-3	-	ASSSWTVSTDTQY
TRBV4-1	TRBJ2-5	-	ASSQAALGTQY
TRBV19	TRBJ2-3	-	ASSKVGKVTDTQY
TRBV6-6	TRBJ2-3	-	ASSYSATQY
TRBV30	TRBJ1-1	-	AWGNTEAF
TRBV9	TRBJ2-7	TRBD2	ASSPPGGTYEQY